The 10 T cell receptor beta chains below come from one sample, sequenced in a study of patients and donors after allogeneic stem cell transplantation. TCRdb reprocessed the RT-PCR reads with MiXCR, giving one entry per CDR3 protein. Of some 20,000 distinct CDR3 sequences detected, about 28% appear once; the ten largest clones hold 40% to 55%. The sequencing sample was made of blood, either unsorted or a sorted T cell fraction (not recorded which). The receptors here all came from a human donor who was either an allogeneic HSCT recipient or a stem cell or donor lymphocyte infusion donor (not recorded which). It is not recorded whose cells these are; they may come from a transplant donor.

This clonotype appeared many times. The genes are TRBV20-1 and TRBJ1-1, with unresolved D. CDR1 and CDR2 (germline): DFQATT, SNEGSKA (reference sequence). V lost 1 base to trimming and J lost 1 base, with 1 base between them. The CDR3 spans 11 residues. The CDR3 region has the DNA TGCAGTGCTAGAGCGAACACTGAAGCTTTCTTT. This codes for CSARANTEAFF.

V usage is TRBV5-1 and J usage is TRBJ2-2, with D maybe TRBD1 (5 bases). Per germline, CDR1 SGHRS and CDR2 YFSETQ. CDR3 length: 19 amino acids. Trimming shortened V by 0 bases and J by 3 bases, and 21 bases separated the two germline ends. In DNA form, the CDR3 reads TGCGCCAGCAGCTTGGGGGCTCTAGGACAAAGGTCGTACACCGGGGAGCTGTTTTTT. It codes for CASSLGALGQRSYTGELFF.

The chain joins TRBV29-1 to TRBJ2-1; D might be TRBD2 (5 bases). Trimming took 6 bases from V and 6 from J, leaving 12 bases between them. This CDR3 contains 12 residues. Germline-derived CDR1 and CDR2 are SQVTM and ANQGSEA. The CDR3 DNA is TGCAGCGTCGAACGGGGAAGCAATGAGCAGTTCTTC. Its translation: CSVERGSNEQFF.

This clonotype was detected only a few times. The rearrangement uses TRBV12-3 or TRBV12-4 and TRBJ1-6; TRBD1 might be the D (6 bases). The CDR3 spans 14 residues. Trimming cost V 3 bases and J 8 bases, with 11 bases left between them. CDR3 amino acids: CASSLDSLYSPLHF. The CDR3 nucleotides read TGTGCCAGCAGTTTGGACAGTTTGTATTCACCCCTCCACTTT.

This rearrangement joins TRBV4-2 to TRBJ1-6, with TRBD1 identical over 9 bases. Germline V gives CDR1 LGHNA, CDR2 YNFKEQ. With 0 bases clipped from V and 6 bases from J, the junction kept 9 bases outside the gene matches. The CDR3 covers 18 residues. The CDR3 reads CASSQDLAGTGRNSPLHF. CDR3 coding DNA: TGTGCCAGCAGCCAAGATTTAGCCGGGACAGGGCGTAATTCACCCCTCCACTTT.

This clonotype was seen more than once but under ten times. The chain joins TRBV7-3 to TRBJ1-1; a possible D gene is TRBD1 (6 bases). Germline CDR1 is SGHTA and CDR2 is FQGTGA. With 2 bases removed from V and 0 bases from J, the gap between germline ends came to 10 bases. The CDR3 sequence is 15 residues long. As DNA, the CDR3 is TGTGCCAGCAGCTTATATGGACAGCTGAACACTGAAGCTTTCTTT. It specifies CASSLYGQLNTEAFF.

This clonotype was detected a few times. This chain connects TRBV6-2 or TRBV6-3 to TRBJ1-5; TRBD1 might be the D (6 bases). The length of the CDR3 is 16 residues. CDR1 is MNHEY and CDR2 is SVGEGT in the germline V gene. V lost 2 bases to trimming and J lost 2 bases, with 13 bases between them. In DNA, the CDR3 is TGTGCCAGCAGTTACCACGGGGGCGGGGGCAATCAGCCCCAGCATTTT. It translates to CASSYHGGGGNQPQHF.

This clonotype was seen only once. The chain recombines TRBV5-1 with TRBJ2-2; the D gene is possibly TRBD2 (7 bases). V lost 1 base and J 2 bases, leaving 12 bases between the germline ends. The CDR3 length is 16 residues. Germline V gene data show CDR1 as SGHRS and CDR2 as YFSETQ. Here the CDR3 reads CASSLTGGLNTGELFF. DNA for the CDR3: TGCGCCAGCAGCTTGACGGGGGGCCTAAACACCGGGGAGCTGTTTTTT. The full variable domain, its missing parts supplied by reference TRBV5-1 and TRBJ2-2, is KAGVTQTPRYLIKTRGQQVTLSCSPISGHRSVSWYQQTPGQGLQFLFEYFSETQRNKGNFPGRFSGRQFSNSRSEMNVSTLELGDSALYLCASSLTGGLNTGELFFGEGSRLTVL.

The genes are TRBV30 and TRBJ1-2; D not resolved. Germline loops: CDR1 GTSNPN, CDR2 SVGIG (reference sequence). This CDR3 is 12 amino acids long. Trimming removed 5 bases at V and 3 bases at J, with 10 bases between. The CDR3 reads CAWGRTDYGYTF. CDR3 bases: TGTGCCTGGGGCAGGACGGACTATGGCTACACCTTC.

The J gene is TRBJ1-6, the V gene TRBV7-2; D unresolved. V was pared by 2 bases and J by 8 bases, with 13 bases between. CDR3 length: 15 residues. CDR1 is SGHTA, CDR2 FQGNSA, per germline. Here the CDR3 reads CASSLPGIRDSPLHF. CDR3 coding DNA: TGTGCCAGCAGCTTACCGGGGATTAGGGATTCACCCCTCCACTTT.